A selection of T cell receptor beta chains follows, all from one sample in a study of beta chain features in type 1 diabetes. Clones were read by immunoSEQ multiplex PCR, and TCRdb kept only the in-frame ones, dropping some. The sample includes roughly 130,000 clones, around a tenth of them seen just once. The sample consisted of central memory CD4+ T cells from blood. The receptors were gathered from a man between 18 and 35 years old in good health. The conserved cysteine and the conserved F or W are not part of the CDR3 here.

v_gene: TRBV5-1; j_gene: TRBJ1-5; len: 13; CDR3aa: ASSFGGASNQPQH
v_gene: TRBV7-2; j_gene: TRBJ2-2; len: 13; CDR3aa: ASSLWAESTGELF
v_gene: TRBV7-2; j_gene: TRBJ2-1; len: 12; CDR3aa: ASSLVRGDNEQF
v_gene: TRBV9; j_gene: TRBJ1-2; len: 10; CDR3aa: ASTDQGWGYT
v_gene: TRBV15; j_gene: TRBJ2-3; len: 15; CDR3aa: ATSRGSSGGATDTQY
v_gene: TRBV4-1; j_gene: TRBJ1-6; len: 16; CDR3aa: ASSQSVTGGLDNSPLH
v_gene: TRBV5-6; j_gene: TRBJ1-1; len: 12; CDR3aa: ASSLRVGGTEAF
v_gene: TRBV30; j_gene: TRBJ1-5; len: 11; CDR3aa: AWSGRGDQPQH
v_gene: TRBV5-1; j_gene: TRBJ2-1; len: 13; CDR3aa: ASSNRDRGYNEQF
v_gene: TRBV7-2; j_gene: TRBJ2-2; len: 10; CDR3aa: ASSTYSGELF
v_gene: TRBV5-1; j_gene: TRBJ2-7; len: 12; CDR3aa: ASSLDRVGNEQY
v_gene: TRBV5-4; j_gene: TRBJ1-6; len: 12; CDR3aa: ASSVQGGNSPLH
v_gene: TRBV7-8; j_gene: TRBJ2-3; len: 13; CDR3aa: ASSLLTGRSDTQY
v_gene: TRBV6-5; j_gene: TRBJ1-6; len: 10; CDR3aa: ASKRNNSPLH
v_gene: TRBV9; j_gene: TRBJ2-3; len: 15; CDR3aa: ASSAGLAGSSTDTQY
v_gene: TRBV18; j_gene: TRBJ2-7; len: 12; CDR3aa: ASSPRRGGHEQY
v_gene: TRBV11-3; j_gene: TRBJ2-7; len: 11; CDR3aa: ASTTGTGAKQY
v_gene: TRBV18; j_gene: TRBJ2-5; len: 14; CDR3aa: ASSPGSAPLKETQY
v_gene: TRBV2; j_gene: TRBJ2-7; len: 12; CDR3aa: ASSPWQGPGKQY
v_gene: TRBV9; j_gene: TRBJ2-3; len: 13; CDR3aa: ASSSDIKGTDTQY
v_gene: TRBV30; j_gene: TRBJ1-2; len: 10; CDR3aa: AWSSREYGYT
v_gene: TRBV4-2; j_gene: TRBJ2-2; len: 15; CDR3aa: ASSQEGGLANTGELF
v_gene: TRBV7-2; j_gene: TRBJ2-2; len: 14; CDR3aa: ASSLKQTANTGELF
v_gene: TRBV6-1; j_gene: NA; len: 11; CDR3aa: ASSWTGVHEQY
v_gene: TRBV14; j_gene: TRBJ2-7; len: 13; CDR3aa: ASSRTSGFGYEQY
v_gene: TRBV9; j_gene: TRBJ2-7; len: 10; CDR3aa: ASAGQSHEQY
v_gene: TRBV28; j_gene: TRBJ2-3; len: 13; CDR3aa: ASSGGGAGTDTQY
v_gene: TRBV30; j_gene: TRBJ2-5; len: 14; CDR3aa: AWSELKVAGGETQY
v_gene: TRBV18; j_gene: TRBJ2-7; len: 11; CDR3aa: ASSLNRVYEQY
v_gene: TRBV27; j_gene: TRBJ2-5; len: 16; CDR3aa: ASSLSTSGGTTQETQY
v_gene: TRBV7-2; j_gene: TRBJ2-3; len: 14; CDR3aa: ASSFGSSVRTDTQY
v_gene: TRBV23-1; j_gene: TRBJ2-7; len: 12; CDR3aa: ASSHKDRPLGQY
v_gene: TRBV6-6; j_gene: TRBJ1-1; len: 13; CDR3aa: ASSYPGQENTEAF
v_gene: TRBV7-8; j_gene: TRBJ1-5; len: 12; CDR3aa: ASRPDRGNQPQH
v_gene: TRBV6-5; j_gene: TRBJ1-6; len: 12; CDR3aa: ASSKGVRSSPLH
v_gene: TRBV7-9; j_gene: TRBJ1-4; len: 12; CDR3aa: ASSSDRGGEKLF
v_gene: TRBV11-1; j_gene: TRBJ2-2; len: 13; CDR3aa: ASSFGQGYTGELF
v_gene: TRBV4-2; j_gene: TRBJ1-5; len: 13; CDR3aa: ASSQVGDGNQPQH
v_gene: TRBV7-2; j_gene: TRBJ1-2; len: 12; CDR3aa: ASSLRSSNHGYT
v_gene: TRBV18; j_gene: TRBJ2-3; len: 14; CDR3aa: ASSPQGLSMADTQY
v_gene: TRBV29-1; j_gene: TRBJ2-3; len: 12; CDR3aa: SVFASGSTDTQY
v_gene: TRBV27; j_gene: TRBJ1-2; len: 10; CDR3aa: ATPPDRGSYT
v_gene: TRBV28; j_gene: TRBJ2-2; len: 15; CDR3aa: ASSLLDSGGIPGELF
v_gene: TRBV14; j_gene: TRBJ1-1; len: 13; CDR3aa: ASSRQEWGGTEAF
v_gene: TRBV19; j_gene: TRBJ2-1; len: 12; CDR3aa: ASRTSGGVNEQF
v_gene: TRBV15; j_gene: TRBJ2-5; len: 15; CDR3aa: ATSRDPSGTSRETQY
v_gene: TRBV28; j_gene: TRBJ1-5; len: 12; CDR3aa: ASSPGQYNQPQH
v_gene: TRBV12-2; j_gene: TRBJ1-2; len: 16; CDR3aa: ASRLNPGQGPSNYGYT
v_gene: TRBV28; j_gene: TRBJ2-7; len: 10; CDR3aa: ASRIGGAEQY
v_gene: TRBV7-9; j_gene: TRBJ2-7; len: 12; CDR3aa: ASSLGRVVGEQY
v_gene: TRBV28; j_gene: TRBJ2-1; len: 11; CDR3aa: ASRLDGTGVQF
v_gene: TRBV11-2; j_gene: TRBJ1-2; len: 12; CDR3aa: ASSARTGRGGYT
v_gene: TRBV27; j_gene: TRBJ2-7; len: 14; CDR3aa: ASSLSGADLSYEQY
v_gene: TRBV4-3; j_gene: TRBJ2-7; len: 12; CDR3aa: ASSRERGGYEQY
v_gene: TRBV6-4; j_gene: TRBJ1-6; len: 11; CDR3aa: ASSATGGSPLH
v_gene: TRBV5-4; j_gene: TRBJ1-2; len: 14; CDR3aa: ASSSQQGGANYGYT
v_gene: TRBV11-2; j_gene: TRBJ2-5; len: 13; CDR3aa: ASSSYGASEETQY
v_gene: TRBV7-2; j_gene: TRBJ2-7; len: 14; CDR3aa: ASSLGYGPVGREQY
v_gene: TRBV2; j_gene: TRBJ2-5; len: 14; CDR3aa: ASSVRRGTFQETQY